This T cell receptor beta chain was sequenced in a study of T cell changes during pregnancy in multiple sclerosis. TCRdb's copy holds only in-frame clones and misses some; the assay was immunoSEQ multiplex PCR. The sample records over 55,000 clones, 93% being singletons. This TCR derives from a female donor with multiple sclerosis, enrolled in a pregnancy study. The specimen comprised peripheral blood, sampled after pregnancy.

The CDR3 is CASSWRISSYNEQFF. The CDR3 DNA follows: TGTGCCAGCAGTTGGAGGATTAGCTCCTACAATGAGCAGTTCTTC. The chain recombines TRBV27 with TRBJ2-1; D might be TRBD2 (5 bases). CDR1 MNHEY and CDR2 SMNVEV come from the germline V gene (reference sequence). The CDR3 runs to 15 residues. V shed 4 bases and J shed 0 bases, with 10 bases lying between them.